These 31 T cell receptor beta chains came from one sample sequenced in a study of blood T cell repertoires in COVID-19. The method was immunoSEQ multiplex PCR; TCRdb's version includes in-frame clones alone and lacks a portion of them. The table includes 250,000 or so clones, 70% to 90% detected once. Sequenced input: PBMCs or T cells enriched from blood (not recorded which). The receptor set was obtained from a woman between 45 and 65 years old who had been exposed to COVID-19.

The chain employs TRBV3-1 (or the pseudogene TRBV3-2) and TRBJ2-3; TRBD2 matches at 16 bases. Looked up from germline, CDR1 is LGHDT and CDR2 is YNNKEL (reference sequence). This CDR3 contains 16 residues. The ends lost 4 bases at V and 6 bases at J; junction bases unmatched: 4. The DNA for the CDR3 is TGTGCCAGCAGCCGAGTGGGACTAGCGGGGGGGGATACGCAGTATTTT. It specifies CASSRVGLAGGDTQYF.

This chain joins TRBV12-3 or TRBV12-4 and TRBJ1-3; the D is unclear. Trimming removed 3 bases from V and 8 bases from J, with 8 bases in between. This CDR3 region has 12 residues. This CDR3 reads CASSFQLYTIYF. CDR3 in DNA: TGTGCCAGCAGTTTCCAGTTATACACCATATATTTT.

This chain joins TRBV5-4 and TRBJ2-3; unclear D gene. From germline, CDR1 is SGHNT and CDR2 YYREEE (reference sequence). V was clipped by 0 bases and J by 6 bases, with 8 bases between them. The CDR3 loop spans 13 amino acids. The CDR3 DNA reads TGTGCCAGCAGCTTGGACCTACCGGATACGCAGTATTTT. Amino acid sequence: CASSLDLPDTQYF.

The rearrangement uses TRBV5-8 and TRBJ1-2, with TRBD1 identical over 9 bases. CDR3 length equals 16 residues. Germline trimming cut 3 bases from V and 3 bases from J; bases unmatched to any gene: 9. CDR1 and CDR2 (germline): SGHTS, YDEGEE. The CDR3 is CASSSPDRGRYYGYTF. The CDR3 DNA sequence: TGTGCCAGCAGCTCCCCGGACAGGGGAAGGTACTATGGCTACACCTTC.

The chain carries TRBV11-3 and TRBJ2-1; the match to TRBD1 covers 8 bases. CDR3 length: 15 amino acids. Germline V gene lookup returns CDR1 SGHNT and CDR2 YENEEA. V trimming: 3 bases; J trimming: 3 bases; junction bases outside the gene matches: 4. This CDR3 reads CASSLTGEGYNEQFF. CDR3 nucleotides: TGTGCCAGCAGCTTGACAGGGGAAGGCTACAATGAGCAGTTCTTC.

This chain's CDR3 is CASSLSARRNTEAFF. CDR3 DNA sequence: TGTGCCAGCAGCTTATCGGCTCGGAGGAACACTGAAGCTTTCTTT. This chain connects TRBV11-1 to TRBJ1-1; D unclear. The CDR3 has 15 residues. V was shortened by 2 bases and J by 1 base, with 11 bases between the two germline ends. Germline V CDR1 and CDR2: SGHAT, FQDESV (reference sequence). Variable domain in full (rest from reference TRBV11-1 and TRBJ1-1): EAEVAQSPRYKITEKSQAVAFWCDPISGHATLYWYRQILGQGPELLVQFQDESVVDDSQLPKDRFSAERLKGVDSTLKIQPAELGDSAMYLCASSLSARRNTEAFFGQGTRLTVV.

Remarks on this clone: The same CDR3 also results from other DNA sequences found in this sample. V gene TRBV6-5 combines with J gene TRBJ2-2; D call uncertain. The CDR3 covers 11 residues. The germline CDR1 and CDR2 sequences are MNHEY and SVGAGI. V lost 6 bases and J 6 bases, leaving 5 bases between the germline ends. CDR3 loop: CASRSAGELFF. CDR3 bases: TGTGCCAGCAGAAGCGCCGGGGAGCTGTTTTTT.

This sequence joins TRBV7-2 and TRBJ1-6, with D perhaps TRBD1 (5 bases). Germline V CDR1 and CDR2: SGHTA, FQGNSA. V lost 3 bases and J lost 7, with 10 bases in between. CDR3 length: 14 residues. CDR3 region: CASSLPGLNSPLHF. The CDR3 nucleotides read TGTGCCAGCAGCTTGCCAGGGTTAAATTCACCCCTCCACTTT.

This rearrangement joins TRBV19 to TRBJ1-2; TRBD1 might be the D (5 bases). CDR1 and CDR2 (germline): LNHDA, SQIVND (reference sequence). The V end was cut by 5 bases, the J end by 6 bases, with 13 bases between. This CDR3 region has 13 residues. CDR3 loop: CASSGAGHHGYTF. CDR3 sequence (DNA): TGTGCCAGTAGTGGTGCAGGGCATCATGGCTACACCTTC.

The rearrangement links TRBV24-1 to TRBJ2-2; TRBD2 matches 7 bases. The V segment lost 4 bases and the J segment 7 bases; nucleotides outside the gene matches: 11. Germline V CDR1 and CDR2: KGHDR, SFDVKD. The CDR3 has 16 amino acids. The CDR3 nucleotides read TGTGCCACCAGTGACCCTACTGGGGGGGTCATCGGGGAGCTGTTTTTT. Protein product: CATSDPTGGVIGELFF.

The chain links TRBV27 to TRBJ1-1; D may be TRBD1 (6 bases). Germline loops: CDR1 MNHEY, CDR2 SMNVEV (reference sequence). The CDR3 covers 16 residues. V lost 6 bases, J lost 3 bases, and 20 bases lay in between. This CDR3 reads CASSSYLGTYDTEAFF. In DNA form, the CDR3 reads TGTGCCAGCAGCTCATATTTGGGGACATATGACACTGAAGCTTTCTTT.

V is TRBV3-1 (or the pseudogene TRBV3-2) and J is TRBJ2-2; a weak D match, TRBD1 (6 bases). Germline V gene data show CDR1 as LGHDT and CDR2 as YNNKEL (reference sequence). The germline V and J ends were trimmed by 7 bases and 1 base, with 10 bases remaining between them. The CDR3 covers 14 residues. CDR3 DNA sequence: TGTGCCAGCACCAAGACAGGGAACACCGGGGAGCTGTTTTTT. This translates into CASTKTGNTGELFF.

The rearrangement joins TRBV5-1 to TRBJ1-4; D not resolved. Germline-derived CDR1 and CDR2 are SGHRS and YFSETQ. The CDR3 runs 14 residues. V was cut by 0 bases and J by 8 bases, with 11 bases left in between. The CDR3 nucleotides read TGCGCCAGCAGCTTGGTCTCTCACGAGGAAAAACTGTTTTTT. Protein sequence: CASSLVSHEEKLFF. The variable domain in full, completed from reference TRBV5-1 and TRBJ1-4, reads KAGVTQTPRYLIKTRGQQVTLSCSPISGHRSVSWYQQTPGQGLQFLFEYFSETQRNKGNFPGRFSGRQFSNSRSEMNVSTLELGDSALYLCASSLVSHEEKLFFGSGTQLSVL.

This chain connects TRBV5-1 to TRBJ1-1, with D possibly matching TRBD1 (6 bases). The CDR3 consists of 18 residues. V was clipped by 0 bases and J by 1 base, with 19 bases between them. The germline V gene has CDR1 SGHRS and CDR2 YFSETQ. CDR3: CASSLDRSRPGENTEAFF. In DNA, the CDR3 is TGCGCCAGCAGCTTGGACCGCTCGAGGCCAGGGGAGAACACTGAAGCTTTCTTT.

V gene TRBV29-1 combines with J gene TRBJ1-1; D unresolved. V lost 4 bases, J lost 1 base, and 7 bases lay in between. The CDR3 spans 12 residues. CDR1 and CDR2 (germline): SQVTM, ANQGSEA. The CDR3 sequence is CSVVTENTEAFF. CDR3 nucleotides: TGCAGCGTTGTAACAGAGAACACTGAAGCTTTCTTT.

The CDR3 sequence is CASSEAIWDSELFF. Written as DNA, the CDR3 is TGTGCCAGCAGTGAAGCAATTTGGGACAGCGAACTGTTTTTT. The chain carries TRBV2 and TRBJ1-4; TRBD1 aligns across 7 bases. V shed 0 bases, J shed 12 bases, and the junction held 7 bases outside the gene matches. This CDR3 spans 14 amino acids. Per the germline V gene, CDR1 is SNHLY and CDR2 is FYNNEI.

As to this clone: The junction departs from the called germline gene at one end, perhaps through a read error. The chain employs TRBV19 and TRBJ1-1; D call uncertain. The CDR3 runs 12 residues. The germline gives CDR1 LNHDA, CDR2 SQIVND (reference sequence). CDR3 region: CASSPSGRTASF. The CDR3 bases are TGTGCCAGTAGTCCCAGCGGCCGAACAGCGTCCTTT.

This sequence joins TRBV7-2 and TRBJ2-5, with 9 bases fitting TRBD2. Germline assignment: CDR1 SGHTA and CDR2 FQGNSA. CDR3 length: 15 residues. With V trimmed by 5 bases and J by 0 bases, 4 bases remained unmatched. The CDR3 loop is CASSPAGGYQETQYF. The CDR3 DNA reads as TGTGCCAGCAGCCCAGCGGGGGGCTACCAAGAGACCCAGTACTTC.

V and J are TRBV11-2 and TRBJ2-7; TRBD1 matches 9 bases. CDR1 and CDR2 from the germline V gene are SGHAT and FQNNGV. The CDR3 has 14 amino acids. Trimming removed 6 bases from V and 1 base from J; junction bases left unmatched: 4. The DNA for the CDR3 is TGTGCCAGCAGTACCGGGACAGGGTCCTACGAGCAGTACTTC. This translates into CASSTGTGSYEQYF.

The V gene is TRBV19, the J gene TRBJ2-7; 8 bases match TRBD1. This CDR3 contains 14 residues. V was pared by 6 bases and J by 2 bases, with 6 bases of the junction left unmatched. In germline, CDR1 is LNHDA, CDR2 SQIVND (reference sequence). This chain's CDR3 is CASSSTGAPYEQYF. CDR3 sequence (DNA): TGTGCCAGTAGCTCGACAGGGGCTCCCTACGAGCAGTACTTC.

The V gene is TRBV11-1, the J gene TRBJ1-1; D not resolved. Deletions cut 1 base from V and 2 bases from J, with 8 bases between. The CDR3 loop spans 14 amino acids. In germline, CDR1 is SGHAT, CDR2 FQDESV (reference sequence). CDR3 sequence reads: CASSLDHSNTEAFF. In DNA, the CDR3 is TGTGCCAGCAGCTTAGATCACTCTAACACTGAAGCTTTCTTT.

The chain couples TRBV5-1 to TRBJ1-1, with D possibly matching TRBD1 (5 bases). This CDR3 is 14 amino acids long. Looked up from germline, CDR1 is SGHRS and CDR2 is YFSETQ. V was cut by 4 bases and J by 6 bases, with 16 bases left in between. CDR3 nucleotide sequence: TGCGCCAGCAGCCCCTCGGGGACGGGGGCTGAAGCTTTCTTT. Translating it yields CASSPSGTGAEAFF.

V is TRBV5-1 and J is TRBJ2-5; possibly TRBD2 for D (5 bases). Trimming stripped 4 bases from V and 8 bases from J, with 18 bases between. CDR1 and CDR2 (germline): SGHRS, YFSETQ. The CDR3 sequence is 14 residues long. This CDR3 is CASSIDPRGRTQYF. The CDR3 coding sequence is TGCGCCAGCAGCATAGACCCCCGGGGTCGTACCCAGTACTTC.

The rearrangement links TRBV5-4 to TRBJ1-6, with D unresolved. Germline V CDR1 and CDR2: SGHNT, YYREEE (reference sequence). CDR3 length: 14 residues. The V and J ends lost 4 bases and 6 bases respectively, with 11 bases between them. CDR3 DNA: TGTGCCAGCAGCCGATCGGGGAGTAATTCACCCCTCCACTTT. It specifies CASSRSGSNSPLHF.

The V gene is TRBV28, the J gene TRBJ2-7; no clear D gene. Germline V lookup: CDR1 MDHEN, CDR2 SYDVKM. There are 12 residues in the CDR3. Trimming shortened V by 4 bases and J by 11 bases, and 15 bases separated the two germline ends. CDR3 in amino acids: CASSSRSLGEYF. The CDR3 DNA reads TGTGCCAGCAGTTCCAGATCCCTCGGAGAGTACTTC.

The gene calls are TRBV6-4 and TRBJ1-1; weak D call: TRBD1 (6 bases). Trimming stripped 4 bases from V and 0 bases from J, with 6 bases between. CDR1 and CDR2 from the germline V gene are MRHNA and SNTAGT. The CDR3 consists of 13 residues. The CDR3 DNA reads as TGTGCCAGCAGTGCAGGGGTGAACACTGAAGCTTTCTTT. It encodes CASSAGVNTEAFF.

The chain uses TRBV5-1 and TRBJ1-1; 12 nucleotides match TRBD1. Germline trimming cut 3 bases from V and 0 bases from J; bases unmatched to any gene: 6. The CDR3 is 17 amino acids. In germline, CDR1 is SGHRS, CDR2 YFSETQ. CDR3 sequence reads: CASSSGDRGLMNTEAFF. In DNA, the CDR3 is TGCGCCAGCAGCTCTGGGGACAGGGGGCTTATGAACACTGAAGCTTTCTTT.

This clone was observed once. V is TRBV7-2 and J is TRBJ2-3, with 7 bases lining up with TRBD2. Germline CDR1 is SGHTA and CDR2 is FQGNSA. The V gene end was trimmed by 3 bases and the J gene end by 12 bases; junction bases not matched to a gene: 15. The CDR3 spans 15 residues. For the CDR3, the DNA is TGTGCCAGCAGCTTTCTCGGGACTAACAAGTTACGACAGTATTTT. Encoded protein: CASSFLGTNKLRQYF.

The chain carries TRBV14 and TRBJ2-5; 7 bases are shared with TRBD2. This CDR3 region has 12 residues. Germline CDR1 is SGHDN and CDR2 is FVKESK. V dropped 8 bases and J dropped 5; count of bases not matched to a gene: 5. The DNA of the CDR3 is TGTGCCAGCGGGGGGGGTCGGGAGACCCAGTACTTC. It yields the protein CASGGGRETQYF.

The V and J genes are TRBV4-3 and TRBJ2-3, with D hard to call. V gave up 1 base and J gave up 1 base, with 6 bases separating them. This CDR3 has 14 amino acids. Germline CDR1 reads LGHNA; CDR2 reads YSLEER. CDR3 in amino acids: CASSQATGTDTQYF. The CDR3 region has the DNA TGCGCCAGCAGCCAAGCAACTGGCACAGATACGCAGTATTTT.

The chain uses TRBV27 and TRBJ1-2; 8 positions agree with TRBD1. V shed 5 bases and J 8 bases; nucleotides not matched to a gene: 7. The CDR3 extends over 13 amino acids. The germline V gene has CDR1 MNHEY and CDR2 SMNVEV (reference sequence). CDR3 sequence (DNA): TGTGCCAGCAGTCCCGGACAGGGATGGGGCTACACCTTC. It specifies CASSPGQGWGYTF.